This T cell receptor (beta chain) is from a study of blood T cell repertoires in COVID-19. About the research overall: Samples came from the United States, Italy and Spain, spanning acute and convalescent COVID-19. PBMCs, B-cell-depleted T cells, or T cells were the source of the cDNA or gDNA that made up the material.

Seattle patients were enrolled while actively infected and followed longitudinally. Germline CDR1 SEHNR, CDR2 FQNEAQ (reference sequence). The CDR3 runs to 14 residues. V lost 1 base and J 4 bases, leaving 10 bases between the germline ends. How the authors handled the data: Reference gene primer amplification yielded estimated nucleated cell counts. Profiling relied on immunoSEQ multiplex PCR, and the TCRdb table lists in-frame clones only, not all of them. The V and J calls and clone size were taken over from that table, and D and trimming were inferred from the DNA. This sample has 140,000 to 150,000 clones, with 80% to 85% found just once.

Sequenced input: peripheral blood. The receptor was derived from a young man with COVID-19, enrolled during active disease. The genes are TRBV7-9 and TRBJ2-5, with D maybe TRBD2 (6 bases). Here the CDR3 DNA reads TGTGCCAGCAGCTTAGACAGGAGGGGAGAGACCCAGTACTTC. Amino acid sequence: CASSLDRRGETQYF.